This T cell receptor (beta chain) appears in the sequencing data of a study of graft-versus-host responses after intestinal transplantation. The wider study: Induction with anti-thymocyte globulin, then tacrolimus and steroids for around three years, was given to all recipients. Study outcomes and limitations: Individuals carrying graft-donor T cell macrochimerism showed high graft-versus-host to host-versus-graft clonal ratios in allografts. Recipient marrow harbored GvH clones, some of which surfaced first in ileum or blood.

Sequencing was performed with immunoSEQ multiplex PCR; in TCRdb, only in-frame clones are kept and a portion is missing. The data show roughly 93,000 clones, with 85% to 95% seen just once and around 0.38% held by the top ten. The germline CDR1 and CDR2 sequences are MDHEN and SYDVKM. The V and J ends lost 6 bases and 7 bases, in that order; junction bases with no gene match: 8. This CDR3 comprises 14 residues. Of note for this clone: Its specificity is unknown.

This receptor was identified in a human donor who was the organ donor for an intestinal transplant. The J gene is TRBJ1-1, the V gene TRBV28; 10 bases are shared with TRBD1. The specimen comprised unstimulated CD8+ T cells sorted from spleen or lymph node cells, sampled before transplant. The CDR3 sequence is CASSSDRGRNEAFF. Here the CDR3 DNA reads TGTGCCAGCAGCTCTGACAGGGGGCGGAATGAAGCTTTCTTT.